This T cell receptor beta chain was identified during a study of cytomegalovirus exposure and HLA in healthy donors. Study conclusions and caveats: Most TCR sequences were rare, but some public TCRs occurred in many donors. Most TCR beta V segments were productive about 87% or about 30% of the time in an earlier analysis. Judged likely to be a sequencing artifact was a cluster of highly shared sequence variants.

Primers: 60 Vbeta forward and 13 Jbeta reverse. The method was immunoSEQ multiplex PCR; TCRdb's version includes in-frame clones alone and lacks a portion of them. The sample yields around 150,000 clones, approximately 71% seen once. The germline CDR1 and CDR2 sequences are MNHNS and SASEGT. There are 13 residues in the CDR3. The ends were cut back, 8 bases at V and 3 bases at J, with 11 bases in the middle. On this clone: Its antigen is not known.

The sequence was collected from a man aged 18 to 30 in good health and CMV-seropositive. V usage is TRBV6-1 and J usage is TRBJ1-5; D is unclear. The sample was PBMCs. CDR3 amino acids: CASEYRPNQPQHF. CDR3 DNA sequence: TGTGCCAGCGAGTACAGACCCAATCAGCCCCAGCATTTT.